Listed here is a single TCR beta chain. This CDR3 is 14 amino acids long. Trimming pared 5 bases from V and 0 bases from J, leaving 13 bases between. CDR1 SQVTM and CDR2 ANQGSEA come from the germline V gene. The sample belongs to a study of T cell changes during pregnancy in multiple sclerosis. Measured with immunoSEQ multiplex PCR; TCRdb has only the in-frame clones, and not every one. Found here are about 32,000 clones, 90% to 95% of them singletons; the top ten hold around 3.6%. This specimen consisted of CD8+ T cells from peripheral blood mononuclear cells, obtained in the second trimester of pregnancy. The clonotype comes from a female donor in good health, enrolled as a control in a pregnancy study. The chain joins TRBV29-1 to TRBJ1-2; D is uncertain. The CDR3 DNA reads as TGCAGCGTTACCCCCTCGGAGACTAACTATGGCTACACCTTC. It yields the protein CSVTPSETNYGYTF. The full variable domain, rest sourced from reference TRBV29-1 and TRBJ1-2, is SAVISQKPSRDICQRGTSLTIQCQVDSQVTMMFWYRQQPGQSLTLIATANQGSEATYESGFVIDKFPISRPNLTFSTLTVSNMSPEDSSIYLCSVTPSETNYGYTFGSGTRLTVV.